A single sample is the source of the 22 T cell receptor beta chains below, sequenced in a study of brain metastases from non-small cell lung cancer. Some clones are missing from TCRdb's copy, which holds only in-frame ones; the method was immunoSEQ multiplex PCR. The table has approximately 700 clones, around nine tenths seen once; the top ten hold about 13%. Material: primary lung tumor tissue. These receptors originate from a donor aged 40 or older with non-small cell lung cancer.

The genes are TRBV29-1 and TRBJ2-7, with D unresolved. The V and J ends lost 2 bases and 2 bases respectively, with 7 bases between them. Germline V gives CDR1 SQVTM, CDR2 ANQGSEA. CDR3 length: 12 amino acids. The CDR3 DNA is TGCAGCGTTGAACACGACACCTACGAGCAGTACTTC. Translated: CSVEHDTYEQYF.

V usage is TRBV3-1 (or the pseudogene TRBV3-2) and J usage is TRBJ2-1, with D unresolved. CDR1 is LGHDT and CDR2 is YNNKEL in the germline V gene (reference sequence). CDR3 length: 17 residues. V was shortened by 5 bases and J by 5 bases, with 22 bases between the two germline ends. CDR3 nucleotide sequence: TGTGCCAGCAGCGTTAGATGTCCCTTCCATTCCGACAATGAGCAGTTCTTC. Residues: CASSVRCPFHSDNEQFF.

The genes are TRBV11-1 and TRBJ1-1; the D gene is possibly TRBD1 (5 bases). Per the germline V gene, CDR1 is SGHAT and CDR2 is FQDESV (reference sequence). The V end lost 3 bases, the J end lost 5 bases, and 16 bases lay between the germline ends. This CDR3 comprises 15 residues. The chain's CDR3 is CASSFLGRAGTEAFF. DNA of the CDR3: TGTGCCAGCAGCTTCTTGGGACGGGCAGGGACTGAAGCTTTCTTT.

The V gene is TRBV5-8, the J gene TRBJ1-5, with a tentative D call TRBD1 (5 bases). Germline V gene data show CDR1 as SGHTS and CDR2 as YDEGEE. The CDR3 runs 15 residues. V was shortened by 0 bases and J by 3 bases, with 10 bases between the two germline ends. CDR3: CASSLDYRNNQPQHF. The CDR3 DNA reads as TGTGCCAGCAGCTTGGATTACAGGAACAATCAGCCCCAGCATTTT.

The V gene is TRBV10-3, the J gene TRBJ2-2; TRBD2 matches 9 bases. This CDR3 has 16 residues. V lost 3 bases, J lost 8 bases, and 10 bases stayed unmatched. Germline CDR1 is ENHRY and CDR2 is SYGVKD. The CDR3 nucleotides read TGTGCCATCAGTGACCGACTAGCGGAAGGGGCAGGGGAGCTGTTTTTT. This gives the protein CAISDRLAEGAGELFF.

The chain combines TRBV9 with TRBJ2-7; TRBD1 matches at 10 bases. Trimming cost V 0 bases and J 5 bases; bases outside gene matches: 2. CDR1 and CDR2 (germline): SGDLS, YYNGEE. The length of the CDR3 is 14 residues. This CDR3 is CASSVVGQGDEQYF. The CDR3 DNA follows: TGTGCCAGCAGCGTAGTCGGACAGGGGGACGAGCAGTACTTC.

This clone was counted a single time. The chain couples TRBV5-1 to TRBJ2-1; D may correspond to TRBD1 or TRBD2 (6 bases each). The V gene's germline CDR1 is SGHRS and CDR2 YFSETQ. V shed 1 base and J shed 2 bases, with 13 bases lying between them. This CDR3 comprises 16 residues. The DNA of the CDR3 is TGCGCCAGCAGCTTGCGGGGGCCCCGCGCCTACAATGAGCAGTTCTTC. The encoded protein is CASSLRGPRAYNEQFF. The whole variable domain, remainder taken from reference TRBV5-1 and TRBJ2-1, is KAGVTQTPRYLIKTRGQQVTLSCSPISGHRSVSWYQQTPGQGLQFLFEYFSETQRNKGNFPGRFSGRQFSNSRSEMNVSTLELGDSALYLCASSLRGPRAYNEQFFGPGTRLTVL.

The chain links TRBV7-9 to TRBJ2-6; D perhaps matches TRBD1 (6 bases). Trimming stripped 4 bases from V and 1 base from J, with 14 bases between. CDR1 is SEHNR, CDR2 FQNEAQ, per germline (reference sequence). This CDR3 has 17 residues. The CDR3 DNA reads as TGTGCCAGCAGCTCCGGGACATCCTCTTCTGGGGCCAACGTCCTGACTTTC. It specifies CASSSGTSSSGANVLTF. The full variable domain, rest sourced from reference TRBV7-9 and TRBJ2-6, is DTGVSQNPRHKITKRGQNVTFRCDPISEHNRLYWYRQTLGQGPEFLTYFQNEAQLEKSRLLSDRFSAERPKGSFSTLEIQRTEQGDSAMYLCASSSGTSSSGANVLTFGAGSRLTVL.

Comments on this clone: A much larger clonotype is one base distant, so this may be a read error. The rearrangement links TRBV19 to TRBJ2-7; tentatively, D is TRBD1 (6 bases). The CDR3 consists of 14 residues. The germline CDR1 and CDR2 sequences are LNHDA and SQIVND (reference sequence). The CDR3 DNA follows: TGTGTCAGTAGCCCGACAGGAGAGTTCTACGAGCAGTACTTC. Residues: CVSSPTGEFYEQYF.

This clone was observed once. Sequence at one end of the junction differs from germline and may be a read error. This chain joins TRBV28 and TRBJ2-1, with D possibly TRBD1 on 5 matching bases. The CDR3 runs 13 residues. Germline assignment: CDR1 MDHEN and CDR2 SYDVKM. Here the CDR3 reads CTSSLPRVYEQFF. DNA for the CDR3: TGTACCAGCAGTTTACCCAGGGTGTATGAGCAGTTCTTC.

This clone has only one observation. The genes are TRBV11-3 and TRBJ2-3; 7 bases match TRBD2. V was clipped by 1 base and J by 2 bases; unmatched bases: 6. The CDR3 totals 16 residues. Germline lookup yields CDR1 SGHNT and CDR2 YENEEA. CDR3 sequence (DNA): TGTGCCAGCAGCTTAGGAGGGAGGGCTAACACAGATACGCAGTATTTT. It codes for CASSLGGRANTDTQYF.

V and J are TRBV18 and TRBJ1-1, with D uncertain. The CDR3 totals 13 residues. Between the trimmed V and J ends, which lost 2 bases and 3 bases, there was a span of 7 bases. CDR1 is KGHSH and CDR2 is LQKENI in the germline V gene. The CDR3 here is CASSPVGDTEAFF. The DNA for the CDR3 is TGTGCCAGCTCACCAGTGGGAGACACTGAAGCTTTCTTT.

The genes are TRBV7-6 and TRBJ1-6, with D possibly matching TRBD1 (6 bases). The CDR3 totals 15 residues. Between the trimmed V and J ends, which lost 1 base and 7 bases, there was a span of 11 bases. Germline V gives CDR1 SGHVS, CDR2 FNYEAQ. The CDR3 region is CASSLVRQGNSPLHF. The CDR3 DNA follows: TGTGCCAGCAGCTTAGTGCGGCAGGGGAATTCACCCCTCCACTTT.

This rearrangement joins TRBV7-3 to TRBJ2-3, with D unclear. Looked up from germline, CDR1 is SGHTA and CDR2 is FQGTGA. This CDR3 contains 15 residues. Trimming removed 5 bases at V and 4 bases at J, with 16 bases between. The CDR3 coding sequence is TGTGCCAGCAGCCCAAATCTTGGCCGCCCAGATACGCAGTATTTT. Translated: CASSPNLGRPDTQYF.

The rearrangement uses TRBV29-1 and TRBJ1-2; D is ambiguous. Germline CDR1 is SQVTM and CDR2 is ANQGSEA. The CDR3 sequence is 11 residues long. V lost 7 bases, J lost 11 bases, and 17 bases lay in between. CDR3 amino acids: CSAAGSAGYTF. The CDR3 DNA reads TGCAGCGCCGCCGGGAGTGCTGGGTACACCTTC. Filled out from reference TRBV29-1 and TRBJ1-2, the complete variable domain reads SAVISQKPSRDICQRGTSLTIQCQVDSQVTMMFWYRQQPGQSLTLIATANQGSEATYESGFVIDKFPISRPNLTFSTLTVSNMSPEDSSIYLCSAAGSAGYTFGSGTRLTVV.

In the case of this clone: Its ends do not fully match the called genes, so a read error is possible. The chain joins TRBV2 to TRBJ1-4; D perhaps matches TRBD1 (5 bases). Germline V gene data show CDR1 as SNHLY and CDR2 as FYNNEI. This CDR3 contains 15 residues. The CDR3 region is CANSETRQSSGGLFF. The CDR3 DNA follows: TGTGCCAACAGTGAGACACGACAGAGTTCAGGTGGACTGTTTTTT.

The rearrangement joins TRBV2 to TRBJ1-4; no clear D gene. Germline V gene data show CDR1 as SNHLY and CDR2 as FYNNEI. Trimming took 2 bases from V and 4 from J, leaving 8 bases between them. The CDR3 totals 14 residues. Here the CDR3 DNA reads TGTGCCAGCAGTGAAACACGGGTTAATGAAAAACTGTTTTTT. Residues: CASSETRVNEKLFF.

A single count supports this clone. At one of its ends the junction is not consistent with the germline gene, which may arise from a read error. The chain is built from TRBV15 and TRBJ2-1; possibly TRBD2 for D (5 bases). The V gene's germline CDR1 is LNHNV and CDR2 YYDKDF (reference sequence). This CDR3 has 15 residues. The CDR3 DNA reads TGTGCCATCAGCAGAGCCCCGGGAAGCGACAATGAGCAGTTCTTC. Its protein product is CAISRAPGSDNEQFF.

The J gene is TRBJ2-1, the V gene TRBV6-5; 10 bases line up with TRBD2. The CDR3 consists of 15 residues. Germline trimming cut 0 bases from V and 6 bases from J; bases unmatched to any gene: 2. The V gene's germline CDR1 is MNHEY and CDR2 SVGAGI. DNA for the CDR3: TGTGCCAGCAGTTACTCTCCTAGCGGGAGCAATGAGCAGTTCTTC. It codes for CASSYSPSGSNEQFF.

The J gene is TRBJ2-5, the V gene TRBV2; 10 nucleotides agree with TRBD1. Germline assignment: CDR1 SNHLY and CDR2 FYNNEI. The CDR3 is 15 amino acids. Losses at the gene ends were 3 bases for V and 4 bases for J; bases not matched to a gene: 5. Written as DNA, the CDR3 is TGTGCCAGCAGTGAGGGACAGGGGAGCGGAGAGACCCAGTACTTC. Translation gives CASSEGQGSGETQYF.

The V and J genes are TRBV19 and TRBJ1-1; a weak D match, TRBD1 (6 bases). The CDR3 has 11 residues. Trimming cost V 8 bases and J 6 bases, with 10 bases left between them. Germline V gene sequence: CDR1 LNHDA, CDR2 SQIVND (reference sequence). The CDR3 coding sequence is TGTGCCAGTCAAAAGGGGGCTGAAGCTTTCTTT. Translating it yields CASQKGAEAFF.

This clone has just a few counts. The gene calls are TRBV18 and TRBJ1-2; 11 bases agree with TRBD1. The CDR3 is 16 residues long. V dropped 4 bases and J dropped 2; count of bases not matched to a gene: 6. CDR1 and CDR2 (germline): KGHSH, LQKENI. In DNA, the CDR3 is TGTGCCAGCTCACTCCGGGACAGGGGGAGAAACTATGGCTACACCTTC. Encoded protein: CASSLRDRGRNYGYTF.